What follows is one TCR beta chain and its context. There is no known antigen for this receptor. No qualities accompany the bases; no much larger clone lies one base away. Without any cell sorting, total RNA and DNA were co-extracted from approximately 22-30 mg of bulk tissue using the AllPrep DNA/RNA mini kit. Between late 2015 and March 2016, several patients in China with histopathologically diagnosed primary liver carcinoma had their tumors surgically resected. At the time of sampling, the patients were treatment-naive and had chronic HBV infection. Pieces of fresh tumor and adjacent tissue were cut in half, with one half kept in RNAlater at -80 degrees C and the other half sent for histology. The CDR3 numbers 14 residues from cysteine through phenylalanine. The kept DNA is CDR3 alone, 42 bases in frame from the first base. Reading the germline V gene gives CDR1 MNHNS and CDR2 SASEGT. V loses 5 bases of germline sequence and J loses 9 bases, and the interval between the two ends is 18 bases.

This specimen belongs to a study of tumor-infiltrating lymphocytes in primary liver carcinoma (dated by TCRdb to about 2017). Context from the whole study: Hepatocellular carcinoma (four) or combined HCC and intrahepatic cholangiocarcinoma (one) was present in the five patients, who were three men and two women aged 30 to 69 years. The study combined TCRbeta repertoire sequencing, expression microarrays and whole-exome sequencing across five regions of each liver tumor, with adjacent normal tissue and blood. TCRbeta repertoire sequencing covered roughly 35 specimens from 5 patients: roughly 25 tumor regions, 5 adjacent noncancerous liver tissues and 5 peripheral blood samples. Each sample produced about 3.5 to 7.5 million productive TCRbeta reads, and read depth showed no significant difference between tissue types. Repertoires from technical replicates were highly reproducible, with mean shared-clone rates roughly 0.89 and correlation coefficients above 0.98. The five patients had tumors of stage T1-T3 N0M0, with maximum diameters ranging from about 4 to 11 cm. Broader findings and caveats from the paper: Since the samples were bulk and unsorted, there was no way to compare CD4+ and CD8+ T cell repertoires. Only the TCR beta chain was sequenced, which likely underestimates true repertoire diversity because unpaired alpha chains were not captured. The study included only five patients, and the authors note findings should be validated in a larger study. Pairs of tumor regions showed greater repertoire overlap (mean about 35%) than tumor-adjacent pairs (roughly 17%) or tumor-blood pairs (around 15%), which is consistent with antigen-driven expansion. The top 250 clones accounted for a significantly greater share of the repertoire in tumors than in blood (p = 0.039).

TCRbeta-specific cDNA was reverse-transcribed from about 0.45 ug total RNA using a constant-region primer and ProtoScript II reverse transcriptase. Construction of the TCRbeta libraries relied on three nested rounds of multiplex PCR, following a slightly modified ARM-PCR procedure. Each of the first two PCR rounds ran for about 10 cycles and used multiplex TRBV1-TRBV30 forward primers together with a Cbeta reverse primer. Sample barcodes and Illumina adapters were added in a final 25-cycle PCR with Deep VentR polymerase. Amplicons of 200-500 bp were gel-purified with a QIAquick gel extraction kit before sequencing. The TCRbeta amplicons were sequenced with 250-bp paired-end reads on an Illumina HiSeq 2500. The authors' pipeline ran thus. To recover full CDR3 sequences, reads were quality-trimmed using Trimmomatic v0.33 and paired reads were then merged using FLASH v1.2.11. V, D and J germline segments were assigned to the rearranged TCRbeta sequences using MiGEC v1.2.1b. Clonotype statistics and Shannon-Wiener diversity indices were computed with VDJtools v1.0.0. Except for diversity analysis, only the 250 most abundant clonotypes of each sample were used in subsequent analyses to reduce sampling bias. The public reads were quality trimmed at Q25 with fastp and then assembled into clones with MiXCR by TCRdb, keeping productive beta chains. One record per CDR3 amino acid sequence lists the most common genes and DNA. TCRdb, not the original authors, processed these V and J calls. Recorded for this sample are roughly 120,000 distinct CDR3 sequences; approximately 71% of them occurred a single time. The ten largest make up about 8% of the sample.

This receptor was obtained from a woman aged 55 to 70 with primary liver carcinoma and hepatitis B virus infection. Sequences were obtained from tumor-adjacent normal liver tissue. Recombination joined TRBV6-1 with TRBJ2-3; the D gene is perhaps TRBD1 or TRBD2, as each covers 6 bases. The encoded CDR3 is CASSISGDGRTQYF. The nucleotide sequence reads TGTGCCAGCAGTATTTCAGGGGATGGGAGGACGCAGTATTTT.